These 25 T cell receptor beta chains originate from one sample sequenced in a study of pediatric ulcerative colitis. One to two pinch biopsies were taken from the rectum during colonoscopy. Clones were sequenced by immunoSEQ multiplex PCR, and TCRdb holds only the in-frame ones, with some missing. The table lists about 36,000 clones, around four fifths of them singletons. Sequenced material: gut tissue. Every receptor here comes from a boy younger than 18 with moderate ulcerative colitis.

V gene TRBV28 combines with J gene TRBJ2-1; 10 nucleotides line up with TRBD2. Looked up from germline, CDR1 is MDHEN and CDR2 is SYDVKM. This CDR3 contains 16 residues. Trimming at V came to 6 bases and at J to 8 bases, leaving 13 bases not matched to a gene. The CDR3 spells CASREIAGGGVDEQFF. The CDR3 nucleotides read TGTGCCAGCAGGGAGATAGCGGGGGGAGGTGTCGATGAGCAGTTCTTC.

CDR3 in amino acids: CASSIGHIQETQYF. The CDR3 bases are TGCGCCAGCAGCATCGGACACATACAAGAGACCCAGTACTTC. This chain uses TRBV5-1 with TRBJ2-5, with D possibly matching TRBD1 (5 bases). CDR3 length equals 14 residues. Germline CDR1 SGHRS, CDR2 YFSETQ. V lost 4 bases and J lost 2, with 12 bases in between. Supplemented by reference TRBV5-1 and TRBJ2-5, the full variable domain reads KAGVTQTPRYLIKTRGQQVTLSCSPISGHRSVSWYQQTPGQGLQFLFEYFSETQRNKGNFPGRFSGRQFSNSRSEMNVSTLELGDSALYLCASSIGHIQETQYFGPGTRLLVL.

Written as DNA, the CDR3 is TGTGCCACCTTTACAGGAGGTGGCTACACCTTC. Amino acid sequence: CATFTGGGYTF. The V gene is TRBV10-3, the J gene TRBJ1-2; D is possibly TRBD1 (5 bases). Trimming took 10 bases from V and 7 from J, leaving 13 bases between them. The CDR3 length is 11 residues. Germline CDR1 reads ENHRY; CDR2 reads SYGVKD.

The gene calls are TRBV15 and TRBJ2-7; D is unresolved. The germline V gene has CDR1 LNHNV and CDR2 YYDKDF (reference sequence). Trimming pared 2 bases from V and 3 bases from J, leaving 14 bases between. The CDR3 runs to 15 residues. This CDR3 reads CATSRPLVGYYEQYF. The CDR3 DNA reads TGTGCCACCAGCAGACCGTTGGTAGGATACTACGAGCAGTACTTC.

The chain links TRBV9 to TRBJ2-7, with D unclear. The ends were cut back, 4 bases at V and 2 bases at J, with 13 bases in the middle. The CDR3 is 14 residues long. Per the germline V gene, CDR1 is SGDLS and CDR2 is YYNGEE. The DNA for the CDR3 is TGTGCCAGCAGCCCTAGGAACAGCGCCTACGAGCAGTACTTC. Encoded protein: CASSPRNSAYEQYF.

J is TRBJ1-1 and V is TRBV5-6, with D unclear. CDR1 SGHDT and CDR2 YYEEEE come from the germline V gene. The CDR3 covers 13 residues. Deletions cut 5 bases from V and 1 base from J, with 9 bases between. CDR3 in DNA: TGTGCCAGCAGGGGAGCCGGGAACACTGAAGCTTTCTTT. Translating gives CASRGAGNTEAFF.

V gene TRBV7-7 combines with J gene TRBJ2-1, with 7 nucleotides matching TRBD2. CDR3 length: 16 amino acids. From germline, CDR1 is SSHAT and CDR2 FNYEAQ (reference sequence). The J segment lost 8 bases and the V segment lost 3 bases, leaving 13 bases of the junction unmatched. The CDR3 DNA reads TGTGCCAGCAGCTTTTTCAGCGGGAATCCGGGGGATGAGCAGTTCTTC. Translated: CASSFFSGNPGDEQFF.

This chain connects TRBV29-1 to TRBJ2-3, with TRBD2 matching 11 bases. This CDR3 has 15 amino acids. The V gene end was trimmed by 6 bases and the J gene end by 2 bases; junction bases not matched to a gene: 7. From germline, CDR1 is SQVTM and CDR2 ANQGSEA. CDR3 sequence (DNA): TGCAGCGTAATAGCGGGGGGGCCGTTCACAGATACGCAGTATTTT. As protein: CSVIAGGPFTDTQYF.

This clone was counted a few times. The chain uses TRBV7-9 and TRBJ2-7; TRBD2 matches at 9 bases. This CDR3 region has 14 residues. J lost 4 bases, V lost 1 base, and 2 bases had no gene match. Germline V gives CDR1 SEHNR, CDR2 FQNEAQ (reference sequence). The CDR3 reads CASSLGGLAYEQYF. The CDR3 DNA sequence: TGTGCCAGCAGCTTAGGGGGACTAGCTTACGAGCAGTACTTC. The full variable domain, its missing parts supplied by reference TRBV7-9 and TRBJ2-7, is DTGVSQNPRHKITKRGQNVTFRCDPISEHNRLYWYRQTLGQGPEFLTYFQNEAQLEKSRLLSDRFSAERPKGSFSTLEIQRTEQGDSAMYLCASSLGGLAYEQYFGPGTRLTVT.

In its sample, this clone was seen once. The chain joins TRBV10-2 to TRBJ1-1, with D unresolved. This CDR3 has 13 amino acids. Trimming left V 3 bases short and J 1 base short, with 6 bases between. Germline V gene sequence: CDR1 WSHSY, CDR2 SAAADI. The DNA for the CDR3 is TGCGCCAGCAGTGAACCCAGGAACACTGAAGCTTTCTTT. Translated, it gives CASSEPRNTEAFF.

This clone has more than one count but fewer than ten. The gene calls are TRBV7-9 and TRBJ2-3, with 9 bases aligning to TRBD2. V lost 2 bases and J lost 4; bases outside the gene matches: 7. The CDR3 is made up of 16 amino acids. Germline CDR1 and CDR2: SEHNR and FQNEAQ (reference sequence). CDR3 sequence (DNA): TGTGCCAGCAGCTTACCGGGACTAGCTACTGCAGATACGCAGTATTTT. Translation gives CASSLPGLATADTQYF. The complete variable domain, with remaining parts taken from reference TRBV7-9 and TRBJ2-3, reads DTGVSQNPRHKITKRGQNVTFRCDPISEHNRLYWYRQTLGQGPEFLTYFQNEAQLEKSRLLSDRFSAERPKGSFSTLEIQRTEQGDSAMYLCASSLPGLATADTQYFGPGTRLTVL.

V is TRBV29-1 and J is TRBJ2-1; maybe TRBD2 (5 bases). Per germline, CDR1 SQVTM and CDR2 ANQGSEA. The V gene lost 6 bases and the J gene lost 0 bases, with 24 bases spanning the gap. This CDR3 contains 18 residues. This chain's CDR3 is CSVVTRRPGSSSYNEQFF. In DNA, the CDR3 is TGCAGCGTAGTCACGCGAAGGCCGGGGTCGAGCTCCTACAATGAGCAGTTCTTC.

This sequence joins TRBV7-2 and TRBJ2-3, with 8 bases identical to TRBD2. The CDR3 contains 16 residues. V lost 3 bases, J lost 4 bases, and 9 bases stayed unmatched. Germline V gene sequence: CDR1 SGHTA, CDR2 FQGNSA. For the CDR3, the DNA is TGTGCCAGCAGCTTGTGGCTCCGGGGGGGCGCAGATACGCAGTATTTT. This translates into CASSLWLRGGADTQYF.

This chain links TRBV27 with TRBJ2-3; tentative D call: TRBD1 (5 bases). The CDR3 spans 14 residues. From germline, CDR1 is MNHEY and CDR2 SMNVEV (reference sequence). Trimming pared 7 bases from V and 2 bases from J, leaving 13 bases between. The CDR3, as DNA: TGTGCCAGCATGAAGACAGTCAACACAGATACGCAGTATTTT. As protein: CASMKTVNTDTQYF.

J is TRBJ2-4 and V is TRBV6-1; the D is unclear. The ends were cut back, 0 bases at V and 2 bases at J, with 14 bases in the middle. Germline-derived CDR1 and CDR2 are MNHNS and SASEGT. This CDR3 has 17 amino acids. DNA of the CDR3: TGTGCCAGCAGTGAAGCGTCCGCCTTGCCACCCAAAAACATTCAGTACTTC. This gives the protein CASSEASALPPKNIQYF.

The CDR3 loop is CATLRPDGDNEQFF. The CDR3 DNA follows: TGTGCCACCTTAAGGCCTGATGGCGACAATGAGCAGTTCTTC. The chain has TRBV10-3 and TRBJ2-1; D is uncertain. Trimming shortened V by 10 bases and J by 5 bases, and 18 bases separated the two germline ends. Germline assignment: CDR1 ENHRY and CDR2 SYGVKD. CDR3 length: 14 amino acids.

The chain links TRBV7-6 to TRBJ2-3, with TRBD2 as a possible D gene (5 bases). V was cut by 1 base and J by 5 bases, with 10 bases left in between. Germline lookup yields CDR1 SGHVS and CDR2 FNYEAQ. The CDR3 is made up of 14 amino acids. CDR3 DNA: TGTGCCAGCAGCTTAGACGTAGAGGGAGATACGCAGTATTTT. It translates to CASSLDVEGDTQYF.

For this clone: In the same sample, other DNA sequences code for this CDR3. The chain combines TRBV5-8 with TRBJ2-3, with D tentatively TRBD2 (5 bases). Looked up from germline, CDR1 is SGHTS and CDR2 is YDEGEE. V lost 2 bases and J 0 bases, leaving 10 bases between the germline ends. This CDR3 spans 15 amino acids. CDR3 loop: CASSFRGGSTDTQYF. Here the CDR3 DNA reads TGTGCCAGCAGCTTCCGGGGTGGGAGCACAGATACGCAGTATTTT.

The chain couples TRBV7-3 to TRBJ2-1; TRBD2 matches at 8 bases. In germline, CDR1 is SGHTA, CDR2 FQGTGA. V shed 5 bases, J shed 5 bases, and the junction held 8 bases outside the gene matches. This CDR3 region has 15 residues. The CDR3 DNA reads TGTGCCAGCAGCGTCGGACTAGCTACACACAATGAGCAGTTCTTC. It specifies CASSVGLATHNEQFF.

The V call is TRBV5-1, the J call TRBJ1-2; D is possibly TRBD1 (6 bases). Per the germline V gene, CDR1 is SGHRS and CDR2 is YFSETQ. Trimming stripped 2 bases from V and 2 bases from J, with 10 bases between. This CDR3 has 14 amino acids. The CDR3 coding sequence is TGCGCCAGCAGCTTCGACAGGCGAAACTATGGCTACACCTTC. It is translated as CASSFDRRNYGYTF. Variable domain in full (rest from reference TRBV5-1 and TRBJ1-2): KAGVTQTPRYLIKTRGQQVTLSCSPISGHRSVSWYQQTPGQGLQFLFEYFSETQRNKGNFPGRFSGRQFSNSRSEMNVSTLELGDSALYLCASSFDRRNYGYTFGSGTRLTVV.

The rearrangement joins TRBV5-1 to TRBJ2-5; TRBD2 agrees at 8 bases. Germline CDR1 SGHRS, CDR2 YFSETQ. V was pared by 3 bases and J by 5 bases, with 9 bases of the junction left unmatched. The CDR3 covers 15 residues. The CDR3 is CASSSEPGGQETQYF. As DNA, the CDR3 is TGCGCCAGCAGCTCAGAGCCGGGGGGGCAGGAGACCCAGTACTTC.

The chain recombines TRBV10-3 with TRBJ1-5, with 8 bases aligning to TRBD1. J gave up 2 bases and V 5 bases, and 14 bases lay outside the gene matches. Germline lookup yields CDR1 ENHRY and CDR2 SYGVKD. CDR3 length: 18 amino acids. CDR3: CAISPSMAGGNRNQPQHF. In DNA form, the CDR3 reads TGTGCCATCAGTCCGAGCATGGCAGGGGGCAATCGCAATCAGCCCCAGCATTTT.

The rearrangement joins TRBV7-9 to TRBJ2-2, with TRBD1 matching over 9 bases. CDR3 length: 15 amino acids. In germline, CDR1 is SEHNR, CDR2 FQNEAQ (reference sequence). CDR3 sequence reads: CAGERGQGNTGELFF. The CDR3 region has the DNA TGTGCTGGAGAAAGGGGACAGGGGAACACCGGGGAGCTGTTTTTT.

The genes are TRBV6-6 and TRBJ1-2; no definite D call. Trimming removed 2 bases at V and 4 bases at J, with 14 bases between. Germline CDR1 MNHNY, CDR2 SVGAGI (reference sequence). The CDR3 contains 15 residues. CDR3 in amino acids: CASSYPDSSFYGYTF. In nucleotides, the CDR3 is TGTGCCAGCAGTTACCCGGACTCTAGCTTCTATGGCTACACCTTC.

The chain employs TRBV9 and TRBJ2-3; 11 positions match TRBD2. This CDR3 contains 15 residues. With V trimmed by 4 bases and J by 7 bases, 8 bases remained unmatched. CDR1 SGDLS and CDR2 YYNGEE come from the germline V gene. CDR3 nucleotide sequence: TGTGCCAGCAGCAGCAGACCTAGCGGGGGGAATACGCAGTATTTT. It specifies CASSSRPSGGNTQYF.